The entry below gives a single T cell receptor beta chain sequence along with its context. The antigen is not known. This specimen belongs to a study of monozygotic twins with cystic fibrosis. Findings of the study overall: The repertoire was suggested to be naive-dominated, clonality median around 0.0089.

J gave up 4 bases and V 5 bases, and 9 bases lay outside the gene matches. Per the germline V gene, CDR1 is SGHNT and CDR2 is YYREEE (reference sequence). The CDR3 consists of 14 residues. The repertoire was sequenced with immunoSEQ multiplex PCR; TCRdb's copy has only in-frame clones and lacks some. The sample records some 15,000 clones, 70% to 90% being singletons. V gene TRBV5-4 combines with J gene TRBJ2-7, with TRBD2 matching 7 bases. The sample was blood. This TCR came from a boy between 10 and 17 years old with cystic fibrosis. The CDR3 DNA reads as TGTGCCAGCAGTGCCCGGGAGGACGCTTACGAGCAGTACTTC. Its protein product is CASSAREDAYEQYF.